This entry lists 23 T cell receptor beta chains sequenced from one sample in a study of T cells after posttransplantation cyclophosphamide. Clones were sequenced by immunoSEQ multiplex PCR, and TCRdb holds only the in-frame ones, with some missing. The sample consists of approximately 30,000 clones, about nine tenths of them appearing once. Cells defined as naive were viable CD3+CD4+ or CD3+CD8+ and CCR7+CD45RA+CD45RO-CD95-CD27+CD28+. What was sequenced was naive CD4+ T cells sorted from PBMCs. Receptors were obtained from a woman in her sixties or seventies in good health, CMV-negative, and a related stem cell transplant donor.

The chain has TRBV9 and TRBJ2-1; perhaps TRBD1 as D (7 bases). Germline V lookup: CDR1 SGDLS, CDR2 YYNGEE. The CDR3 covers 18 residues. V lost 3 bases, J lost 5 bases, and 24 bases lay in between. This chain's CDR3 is CASSGGRRGGRGDNEQFF. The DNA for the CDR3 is TGTGCCAGCAGCGGAGGCCGCCGGGGTGGCAGGGGGGACAATGAGCAGTTCTTC.

The chain's CDR3 is CATSSPASTDTQYF. The CDR3 DNA sequence: TGTGCTACGTCTAGTCCAGCTAGCACAGATACGCAGTATTTT. The J gene is TRBJ2-3, the V gene TRBV19, with D unresolved. Per the germline V gene, CDR1 is LNHDA and CDR2 is SQIVND (reference sequence). The CDR3 spans 14 residues.

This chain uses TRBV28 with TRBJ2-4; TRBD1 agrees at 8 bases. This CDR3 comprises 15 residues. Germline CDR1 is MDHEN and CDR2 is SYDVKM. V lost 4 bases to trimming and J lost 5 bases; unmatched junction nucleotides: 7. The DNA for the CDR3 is TGTGCCAGCAGTTCCTCTGGGACAGGAGAAAACATTCAGTACTTC. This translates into CASSSSGTGENIQYF.

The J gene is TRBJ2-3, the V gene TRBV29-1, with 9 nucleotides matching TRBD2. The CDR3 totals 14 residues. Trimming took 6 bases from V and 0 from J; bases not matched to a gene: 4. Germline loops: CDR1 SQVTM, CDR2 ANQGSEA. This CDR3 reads CSVRTSASTDTQYF. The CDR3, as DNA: TGCAGCGTCCGGACTAGCGCCAGCACAGATACGCAGTATTTT.

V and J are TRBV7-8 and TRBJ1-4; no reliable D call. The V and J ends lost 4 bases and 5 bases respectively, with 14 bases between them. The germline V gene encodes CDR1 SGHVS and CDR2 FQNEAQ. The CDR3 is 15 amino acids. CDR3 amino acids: CASSYGGVANEKLFF. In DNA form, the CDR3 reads TGTGCCAGCAGCTACGGCGGAGTTGCCAATGAAAAACTGTTTTTT.

The CDR3 nucleotides read TGTGCCAGCAGCCGCCTACTAGCGGGAGGAGGATACGAGCAGTACTTC. Its protein is CASSRLLAGGGYEQYF. The chain uses TRBV7-2 and TRBJ2-7, with 12 bases fitting TRBD2. Germline V gives CDR1 SGHTA, CDR2 FQGNSA. CDR3 length equals 16 residues. The V and J ends lost 5 bases and 4 bases, in that order; junction bases with no gene match: 9. Based on the CDR3 plus reference TRBV7-2 and TRBJ2-7, the full variable domain is GAGVSQSPSNKVTEKGKDVELRCDPISGHTALYWYRQSLGQGLEFLIYFQGNSAPDKSGLPSDRFSAERTGGSVSTLTIQRTQQEDSAVYLCASSRLLAGGGYEQYFGPGTRLTVT.

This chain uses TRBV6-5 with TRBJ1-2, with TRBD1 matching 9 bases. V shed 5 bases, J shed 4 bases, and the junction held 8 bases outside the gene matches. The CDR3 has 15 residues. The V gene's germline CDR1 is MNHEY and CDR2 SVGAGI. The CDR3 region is CASSTTRDRAYGYTF. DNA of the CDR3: TGTGCCAGCAGTACCACCCGGGACAGGGCCTATGGCTACACCTTC.

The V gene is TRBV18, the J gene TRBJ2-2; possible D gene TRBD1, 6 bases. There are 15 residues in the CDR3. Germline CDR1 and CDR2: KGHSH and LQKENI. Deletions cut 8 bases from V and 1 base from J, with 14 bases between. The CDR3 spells CASPTGLGNTGELFF. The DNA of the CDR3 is TGTGCCAGCCCAACAGGGTTGGGGAACACCGGGGAGCTGTTTTTT. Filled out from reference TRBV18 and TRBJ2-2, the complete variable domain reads NAGVMQNPRHLVRRRGQEARLRCSPMKGHSHVYWYRQLPEEGLKFMVYLQKENIIDESGMPKERFSAEFPKEGPSILRIQQVVRGDSAAYFCASPTGLGNTGELFFGEGSRLTVL.

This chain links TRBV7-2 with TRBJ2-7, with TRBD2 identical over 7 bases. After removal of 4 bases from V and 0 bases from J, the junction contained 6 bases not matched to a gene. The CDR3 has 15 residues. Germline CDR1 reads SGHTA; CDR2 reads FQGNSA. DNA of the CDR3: TGTGCCAGCAGCTCAAGAGCGGGGAGCTCCTACGAGCAGTACTTC. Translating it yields CASSSRAGSSYEQYF.

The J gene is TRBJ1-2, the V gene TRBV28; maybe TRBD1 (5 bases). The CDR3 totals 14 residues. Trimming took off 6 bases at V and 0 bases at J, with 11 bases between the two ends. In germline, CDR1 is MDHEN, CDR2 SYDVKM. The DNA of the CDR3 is TGTGCCAGCAGAAGACAGTCTACTAACTATGGCTACACCTTC. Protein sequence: CASRRQSTNYGYTF.

CDR3 region: CASSSNSNEQFF. The CDR3, as DNA: TGTGCCAGCAGCTCTAACTCCAATGAGCAGTTCTTC. The chain carries TRBV11-3 and TRBJ2-1; D is unresolved. Germline loops: CDR1 SGHNT, CDR2 YENEEA. This CDR3 has 12 residues. Trimming cost V 4 bases and J 6 bases, with 7 bases left between them.

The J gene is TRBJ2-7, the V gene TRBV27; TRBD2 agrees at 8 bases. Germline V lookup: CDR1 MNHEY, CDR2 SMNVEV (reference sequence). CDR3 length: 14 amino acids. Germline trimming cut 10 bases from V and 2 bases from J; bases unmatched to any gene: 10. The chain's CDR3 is CATRLGTRTYEQYF. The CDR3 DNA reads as TGTGCCACCAGACTGGGGACTAGGACCTACGAGCAGTACTTC.

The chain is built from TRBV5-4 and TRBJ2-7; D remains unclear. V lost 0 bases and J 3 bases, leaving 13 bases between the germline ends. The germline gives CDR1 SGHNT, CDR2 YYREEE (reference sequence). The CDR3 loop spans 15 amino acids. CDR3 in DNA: TGTGCCAGCAGCTTGGCCCCAGAGGCAGTCTACGAGCAGTACTTC. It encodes CASSLAPEAVYEQYF.

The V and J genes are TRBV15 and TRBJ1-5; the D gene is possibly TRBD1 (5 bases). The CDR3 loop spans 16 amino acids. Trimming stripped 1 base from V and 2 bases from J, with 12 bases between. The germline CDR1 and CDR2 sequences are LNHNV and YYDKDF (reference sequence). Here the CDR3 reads CATSRVGVGGNQPQHF. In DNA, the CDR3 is TGTGCCACCAGCAGAGTTGGGGTAGGGGGCAATCAGCCCCAGCATTTT.

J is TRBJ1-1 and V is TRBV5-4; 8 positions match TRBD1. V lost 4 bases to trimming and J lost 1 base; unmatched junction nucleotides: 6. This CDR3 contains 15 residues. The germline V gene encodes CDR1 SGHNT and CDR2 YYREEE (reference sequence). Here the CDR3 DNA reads TGTGCCAGCAGCCTCGCCGGGACAGGGAACACTGAAGCTTTCTTT. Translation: CASSLAGTGNTEAFF.

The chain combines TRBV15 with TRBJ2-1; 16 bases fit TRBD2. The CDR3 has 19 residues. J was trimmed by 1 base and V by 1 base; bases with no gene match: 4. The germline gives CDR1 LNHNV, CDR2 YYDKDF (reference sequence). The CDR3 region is CATSRAGLAGGRSYNEQFF. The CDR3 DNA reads TGTGCCACCAGCAGAGCGGGACTAGCGGGAGGGCGGTCCTACAATGAGCAGTTCTTC.

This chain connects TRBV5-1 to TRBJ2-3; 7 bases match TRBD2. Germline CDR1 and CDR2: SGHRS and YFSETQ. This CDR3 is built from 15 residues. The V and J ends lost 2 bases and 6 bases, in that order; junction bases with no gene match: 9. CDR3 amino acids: CASSLGGSDWDTQYF. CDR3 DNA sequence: TGCGCCAGCAGCTTAGGCGGGAGCGACTGGGATACGCAGTATTTT.

The CDR3 bases are TGTGCCAGCACCCTGGGACAGGGGTTCGGGGAGCTGTTTTTT. Protein: CASTLGQGFGELFF. The chain employs TRBV28 and TRBJ2-2; 10 bases are shared with TRBD1. This CDR3 is 14 amino acids long. Germline CDR1 reads MDHEN; CDR2 reads SYDVKM. The J segment lost 7 bases and the V segment lost 7 bases, leaving 6 bases of the junction unmatched.

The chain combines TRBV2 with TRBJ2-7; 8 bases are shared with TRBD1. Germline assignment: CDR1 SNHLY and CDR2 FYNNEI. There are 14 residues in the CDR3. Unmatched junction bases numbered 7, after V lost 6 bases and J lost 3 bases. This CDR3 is CASRSGTGSYEQYF. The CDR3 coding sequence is TGTGCCAGCAGGTCCGGGACAGGAAGCTACGAGCAGTACTTC.

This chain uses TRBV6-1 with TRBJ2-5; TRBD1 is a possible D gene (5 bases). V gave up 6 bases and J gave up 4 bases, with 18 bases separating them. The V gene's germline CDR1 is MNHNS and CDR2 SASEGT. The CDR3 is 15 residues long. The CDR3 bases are TGTGCCAGCAGGGAACCAGGGTTACGGTCAGAGACCCAGTACTTC. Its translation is CASREPGLRSETQYF.

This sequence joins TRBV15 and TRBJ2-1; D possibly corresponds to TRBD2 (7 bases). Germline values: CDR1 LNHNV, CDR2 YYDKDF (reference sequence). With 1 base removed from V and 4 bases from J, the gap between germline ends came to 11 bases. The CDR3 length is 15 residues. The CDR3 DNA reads TGTGCCACCAGCAGAGGAGGGGGGGGGTACAATGAGCAGTTCTTC. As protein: CATSRGGGGYNEQFF. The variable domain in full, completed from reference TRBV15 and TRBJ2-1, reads DAMVIQNPRYQVTQFGKPVTLSCSQTLNHNVMYWYQQKSSQAPKLLFHYYDKDFNNEADTPDNFQSRRPNTSFCFLDIRSPGLGDTAMYLCATSRGGGGYNEQFFGPGTRLTVL.

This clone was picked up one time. The CDR3 nucleotides read TGTGCCAGCGTTTCGGCCTACAATGAGCAGTTCTTC. Protein product: CASVSAYNEQFF. The chain combines TRBV6-6 with TRBJ2-1, with D uncertain. Germline V gives CDR1 MNHNY, CDR2 SVGAGI (reference sequence). The CDR3 is 12 residues long. With 8 bases removed from V and 2 bases from J, the gap between germline ends came to 7 bases.

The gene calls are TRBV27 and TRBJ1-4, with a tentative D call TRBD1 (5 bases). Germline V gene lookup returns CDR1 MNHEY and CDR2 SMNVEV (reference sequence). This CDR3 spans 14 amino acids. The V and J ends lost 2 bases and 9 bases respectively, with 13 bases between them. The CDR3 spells CASSLGAGKQKLFF. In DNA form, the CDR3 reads TGTGCCAGCAGTTTAGGGGCAGGGAAACAAAAACTGTTTTTT. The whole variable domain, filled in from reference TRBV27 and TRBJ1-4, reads EAQVTQNPRYLITVTGKKLTVTCSQNMNHEYMSWYRQDPGLGLRQIYYSMNVEVTDKGDVPEGYKVSRKEKRNFPLILESPSPNQTSLYFCASSLGAGKQKLFFGSGTQLSVL.